The source of this T cell receptor (beta chain) is a study of CXCR3-negative and CXCR3-positive naive CD8 T cells (dated by TCRdb to the late 2010s). Background on the whole study: In total, some 140 million TRB reads were obtained, corresponding to roughly 1.5 +/- 0.3 million reads per library. Diversity and physicochemical repertoire analyses were performed on about 12 donors pooled from two independent experiments. TRBV-TRBJ cluster analysis included naive subsets from roughly 5 donors and memory cells from 3 donors.

Sequencing relied on a NextSeq 550. The Human TCR Profiling Kit (MiLaboratory) was used to make UMI-labeled 5' RACE TRB cDNA libraries. The full amount of extracted RNA was used for cDNA synthesis, and the full amount of resulting cDNA was used for PCR amplification. Libraries were prepared in parallel with an identical number of PCR cycles. Per the authors' processing: With a minimum of two reads required per UMI, MIGEC and MiXCR pulled out about 52,000 +/- 9,100 unique UMI-labeled TRB cDNA molecules from each library. On average, about 40,000 +/- 10,000 functional in-frame TRB CDR3 nucleotide clonotypes lacking stop codons were found per library. After downsampling to 5000 UMI-labeled TRB molecules per sample, diversity metrics such as normalized Shannon-Wiener and Chao1 were calculated in VDJtools. Clonotype-size-weighted physicochemical properties of the central five CDR3 residues (interaction energy, strength, volume and Kidera factor 4) were computed in VDJtools. After reprocessing by TCRdb, each CDR3 protein sequence is one entry, and no DNA is given. The V and J calls come from TCRdb's annotation, not from the publication. The data table for this sample lists about 98,000 distinct CDR3 sequences. The top ten clonotypes cover under 0.95% of the sample.

For every CD8+ T cell subset, 250,000 to 300,000 cells were flow-sorted straight into RLT lysis buffer, and each subset was sorted in triplicate. To keep memory contaminants out, a stringent definition of naive CD8+ T cells was applied: CD45RO-CCR7+CD27+CD95-. Peripheral blood mononuclear cells were isolated from buffy coats using standard density gradient centrifugation. A FACSAria III was used to flow-sort naive CXCR3-negative and CXCR3-positive CD8+ T cells. Total RNA was extracted from sorted cells using an RNeasy Mini Kit. General findings and caveats noted by the study authors: Naive CXCR3-negative and CXCR3-positive cells from the same donor showed similar TRBV-TRBJ usage, whereas memory cells showed distinct patterns. Both naive subsets had comparably high repertoire diversity, while memory CD8+ T cells had much lower repertoire diversity. Freshly isolated PBMCs were used for most assays because CXCR3 expression partially decreased after cryopreservation. TRB CDR3s from CXCR3-positive naive cells showed higher hydrophobicity (lower Kidera factor 4), lower energy, and higher strength and volume indices than CXCR3-negative naive cells. Because surface CD5, which has been linked to self-reactivity in mice, was comparable between naive subsets, TCR interaction strength was also inferred from TRB CDR3 physicochemical properties.

With respect to this clonotype: Its antigen remains unidentified.

What was sequenced was naive CXCR3+ CD8+ T cells from blood. The cell subset or site tag for this specimen amounts to: CD45RO-CCR7+CD27+CD95- naive CD8+ T cells expressing CXCR3 (TNR3+). The receptor was derived from a human donor in good health. Some clones in this sample may be carry-over from other donors' samples.

The CDR3 region reads CASSQDRGTGANVLTF. Rearrangement joined TRBV4-3 to TRBJ2-6; TCRdb names TRBD1, which stays unverified in the absence of DNA. From a lookup of the germline V gene, CDR1 and CDR2 are LGHNA and YSLEER. The CDR3 holds 16 amino acids from the cysteine to the phenylalanine. This entry has no DNA.